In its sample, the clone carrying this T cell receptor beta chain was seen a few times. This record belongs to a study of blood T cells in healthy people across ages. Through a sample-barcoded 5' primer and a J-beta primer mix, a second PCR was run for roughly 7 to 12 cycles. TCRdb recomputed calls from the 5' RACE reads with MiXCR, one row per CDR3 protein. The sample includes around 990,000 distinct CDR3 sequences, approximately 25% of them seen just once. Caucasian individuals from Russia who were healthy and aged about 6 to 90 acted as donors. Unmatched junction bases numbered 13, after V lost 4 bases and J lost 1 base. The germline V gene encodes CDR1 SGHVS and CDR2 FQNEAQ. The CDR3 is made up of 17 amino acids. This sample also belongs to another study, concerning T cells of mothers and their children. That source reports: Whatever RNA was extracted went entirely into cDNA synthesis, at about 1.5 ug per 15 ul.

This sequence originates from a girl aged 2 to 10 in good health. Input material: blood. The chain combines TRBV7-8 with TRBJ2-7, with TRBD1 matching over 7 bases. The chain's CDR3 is CASSSSGTAPTSYEQYF. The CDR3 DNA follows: TGTGCCAGCAGCTCATCCGGGACAGCACCTACATCCTACGAGCAGTACTTC.